This T cell receptor (beta chain) was captured by sequencing in a study of T cell responses to AZD1222 COVID-19 vaccine (dated by TCRdb to the early 2020s). Background on the whole study: A total of more than 230 trial participants underwent TCR sequencing, of whom under 220 had received two doses of AZD1222 and 26 had received two doses of the MenACWY control vaccine. Enrollment into the trials was organized by age into subgroups of 18-55, 56-69 and 70-plus years, and those subgroups contained roughly 160, 29 and 62 TCR-sequenced participants, respectively.

Counted from cysteine to phenylalanine, this CDR3 has 16 amino acids. The DNA shown is the 48-base CDR3, in frame from base 1. The trim is 0 bases for V and 1 base for J, with a gap of 9 bases between the germline ends. As encoded in the germline V gene, CDR1 is LGHNT while CDR2 is FRNRAP. The CDR3 regions of human TCRbeta chains were analyzed by immunosequencing. On the study's bioinformatics: Repertoire TCRs were matched against a reference library of SARS-CoV-2-specific TCRs generated with the MIRA antigen-specificity platform. Breadth was defined as the fraction of unique TCRs that were SARS-CoV-2-associated. Depth was defined as the fraction of total T cells that were SARS-CoV-2-associated. Using the MIRA data, each spike-specific TCR was assigned both to the spike region to which the TCR was reactive and to a CD4 or CD8 class. Log10-transformed breadth and depth values were compared by one-way ANOVA with Sidak's multiple comparisons tests. TCRdb limited this immuneACCESS table to in-frame rearrangements with V and J called. A share of clones is missing; checked studies link under half to unresolved V genes, and the rest is unexplained. Clonal size and the V and J genes are those of that table, whereas D and trimming came from the DNA. The sample has 150,000 or so clones on record, approximately 90% of them singletons. The ten largest clones represent under 1.2% of the sample.

Regarding this clone: This clone's antigen is unknown. No qualities accompany the bases; no much larger clone lies one base away.

The research as a whole found: Conclusions about previously exposed vaccinees are limited because only a handful of AZD1222 recipients were SARS-CoV-2 seropositive at baseline. Because no day 14 peak-response samples were available, repertoires were characterized only after the peak T cell response. After two AZD1222 doses, both the breadth and the depth of spike-specific TCRs were significantly higher than at day 0 and than in MenACWY recipients. Participants were mostly white British and included more females than males, and it was suggested by the authors that clonal diversity may have been underestimated. Vaccine-associated CD4 TCRs spanned the whole spike protein, with dominant responses in regions 160-218 and 743-854. The 56-69-year group was small, and its depth increase did not reach significance, likely because of low power. Reportedly, close to half of the unique spike-specific TCRs recognized epitopes lying outside the regions that are mutated in the B.1.351 and B.1.1.7 variants.

The label giving this sample's time point can be read as: about 28 days (+/-7) after the second vaccine dose. Because spike-specific TCR depth and breadth did not differ between the two schedules, AZD1222 recipients who got a second dose at roughly 4 weeks were pooled with those who got a second dose at roughly 12 weeks. Vaccinee samples came from UK trials COV001 and COV002, including a single-blind randomized controlled phase 2/3 trial of AZD1222 (ChAdOx1 nCoV-19) in healthy adults. Trial participant PBMC samples were collected at day 0 and day 28 after the second dose for TCRbeta chain sequencing.

Recombination connected TRBV12-5 to TRBJ2-2, and TRBD2 may be the D gene, going by 6 matching bases. The sequence came from an adult who received the AZD1222 COVID-19 vaccine. Sequenced material: peripheral blood, taken 28 days after the second AZD1222 dose. The CDR3 has the sequence CASGLVRGENTGELFF. The sequenced DNA is TGTGCTAGTGGTTTGGTACGCGGGGAGAACACCGGGGAGCTGTTTTTT.